This TCR beta chain stems from a study of blood T cell repertoires in COVID-19. TCRdb's copy holds only in-frame clones and misses some; the assay was immunoSEQ multiplex PCR. The sample records roughly 53,000 clones, roughly 84% being singletons. In its sample, this clone was seen once. Germline loops: CDR1 SGHTA, CDR2 FQGNSA. Trimming removed 5 bases at V and 6 bases at J, with 10 bases between. The length of the CDR3 is 13 residues. Material: peripheral blood. This clonotype was obtained from a man between 65 and 85 years old with active COVID-19. The chain joins TRBV7-2 to TRBJ2-2; D is uncertain. The CDR3 protein is CASSPLYPGELFF. CDR3 DNA sequence: TGTGCCAGCAGCCCCCTATATCCCGGGGAGCTGTTTTTT.